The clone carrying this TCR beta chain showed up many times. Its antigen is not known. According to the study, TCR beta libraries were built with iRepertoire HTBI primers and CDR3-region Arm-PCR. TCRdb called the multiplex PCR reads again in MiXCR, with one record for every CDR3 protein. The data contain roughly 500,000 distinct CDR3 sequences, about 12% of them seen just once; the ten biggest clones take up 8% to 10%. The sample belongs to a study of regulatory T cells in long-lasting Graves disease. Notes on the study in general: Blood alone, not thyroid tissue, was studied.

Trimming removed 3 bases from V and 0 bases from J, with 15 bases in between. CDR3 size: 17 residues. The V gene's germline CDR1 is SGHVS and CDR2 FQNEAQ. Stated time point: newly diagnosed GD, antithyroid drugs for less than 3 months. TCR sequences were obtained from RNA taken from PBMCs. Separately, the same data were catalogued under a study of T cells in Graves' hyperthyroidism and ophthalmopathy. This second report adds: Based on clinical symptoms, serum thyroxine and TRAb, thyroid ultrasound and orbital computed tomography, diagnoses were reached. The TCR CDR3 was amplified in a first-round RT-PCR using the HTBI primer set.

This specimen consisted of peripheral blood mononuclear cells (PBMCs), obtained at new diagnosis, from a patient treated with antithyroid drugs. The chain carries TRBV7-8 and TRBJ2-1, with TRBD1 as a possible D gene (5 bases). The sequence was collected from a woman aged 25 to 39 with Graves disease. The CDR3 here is CASSLSFGAASYNEQFF. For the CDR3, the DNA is TGTGCCAGCAGCTTGAGTTTTGGGGCCGCCTCCTACAATGAGCAGTTCTTC.